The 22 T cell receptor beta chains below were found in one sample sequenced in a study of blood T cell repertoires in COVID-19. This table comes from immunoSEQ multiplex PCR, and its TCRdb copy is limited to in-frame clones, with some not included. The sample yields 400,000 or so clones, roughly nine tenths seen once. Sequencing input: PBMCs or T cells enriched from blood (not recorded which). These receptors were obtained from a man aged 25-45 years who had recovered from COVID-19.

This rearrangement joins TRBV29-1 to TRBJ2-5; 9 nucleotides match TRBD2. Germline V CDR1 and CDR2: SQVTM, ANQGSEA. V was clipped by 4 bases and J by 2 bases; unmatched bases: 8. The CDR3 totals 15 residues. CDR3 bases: TGCAGCGTTGGAGGCGGCGGGAGGGTACAAGAGACCCAGTACTTC. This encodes CSVGGGGRVQETQYF.

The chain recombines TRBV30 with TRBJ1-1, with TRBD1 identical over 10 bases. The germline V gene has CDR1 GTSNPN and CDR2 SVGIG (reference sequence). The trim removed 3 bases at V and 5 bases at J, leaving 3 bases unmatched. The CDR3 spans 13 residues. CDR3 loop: CAWSRQGATEAFF. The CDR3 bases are TGTGCCTGGAGCAGACAGGGGGCAACTGAAGCTTTCTTT.

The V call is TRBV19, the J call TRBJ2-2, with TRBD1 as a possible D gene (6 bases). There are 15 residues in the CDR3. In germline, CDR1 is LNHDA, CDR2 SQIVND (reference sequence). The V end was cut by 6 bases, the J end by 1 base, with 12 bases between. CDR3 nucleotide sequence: TGTGCCAGTAGATTGGGGACACAGAACACCGGGGAGCTGTTTTTT. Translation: CASRLGTQNTGELFF.

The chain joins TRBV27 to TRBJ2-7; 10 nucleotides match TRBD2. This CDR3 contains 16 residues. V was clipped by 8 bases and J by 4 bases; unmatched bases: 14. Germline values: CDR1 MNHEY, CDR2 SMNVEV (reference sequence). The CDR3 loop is CASGRQGTSGKYEQYF. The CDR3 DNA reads TGTGCCAGCGGCCGACAGGGTACTAGCGGGAAATACGAGCAGTACTTC.

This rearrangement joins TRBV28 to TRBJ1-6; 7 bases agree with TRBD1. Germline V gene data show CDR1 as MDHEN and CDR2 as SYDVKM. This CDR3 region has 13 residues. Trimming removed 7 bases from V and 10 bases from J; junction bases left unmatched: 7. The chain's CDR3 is CASNTGVESPLHF. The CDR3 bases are TGTGCCAGCAACACAGGGGTGGAATCACCCCTCCACTTT. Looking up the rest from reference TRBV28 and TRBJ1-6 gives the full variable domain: DVKVTQSSRYLVKRTGEKVFLECVQDMDHENMFWYRQDPGLGLRLIYFSYDVKMKEKGDIPEGYSVSREKKERFSLILESASTNQTSMYLCASNTGVESPLHFGNGTRLTVT.

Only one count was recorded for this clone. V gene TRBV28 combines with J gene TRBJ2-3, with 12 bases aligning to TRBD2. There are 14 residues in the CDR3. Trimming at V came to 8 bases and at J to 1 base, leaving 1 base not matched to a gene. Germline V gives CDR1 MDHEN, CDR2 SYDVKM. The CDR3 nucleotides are TGTGCCAGCGGACTAGCGGGACGCACAGATACGCAGTATTTT. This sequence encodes CASGLAGRTDTQYF.

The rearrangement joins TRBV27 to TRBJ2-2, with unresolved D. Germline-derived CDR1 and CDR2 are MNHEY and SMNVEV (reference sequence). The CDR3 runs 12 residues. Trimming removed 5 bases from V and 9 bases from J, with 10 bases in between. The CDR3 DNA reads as TGTGCCAGCAGTAGCGATTCCCGGGAGCTGTTTTTT. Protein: CASSSDSRELFF.

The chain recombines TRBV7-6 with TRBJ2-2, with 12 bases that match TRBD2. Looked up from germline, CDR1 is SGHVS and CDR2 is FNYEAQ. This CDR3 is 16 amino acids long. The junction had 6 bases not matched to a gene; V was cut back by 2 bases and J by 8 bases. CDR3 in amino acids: CASSLTGLAGSGELFF. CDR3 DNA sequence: TGTGCCAGCAGCTTAACCGGACTAGCGGGATCGGGGGAGCTGTTTTTT.

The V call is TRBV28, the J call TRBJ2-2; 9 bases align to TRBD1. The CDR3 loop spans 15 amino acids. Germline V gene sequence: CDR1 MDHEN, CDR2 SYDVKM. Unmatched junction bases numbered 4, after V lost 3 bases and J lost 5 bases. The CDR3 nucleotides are TGTGCCAGCAGTTTGGGGACAGGGTTTACCGGGGAGCTGTTTTTT. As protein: CASSLGTGFTGELFF.

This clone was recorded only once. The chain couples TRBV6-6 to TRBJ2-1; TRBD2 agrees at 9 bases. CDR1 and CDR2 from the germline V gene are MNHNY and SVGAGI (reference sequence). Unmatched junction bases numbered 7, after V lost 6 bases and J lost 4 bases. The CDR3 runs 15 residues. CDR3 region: CASRASGNNYNEQFF. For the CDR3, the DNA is TGTGCCAGCAGGGCTAGCGGGAACAATTACAATGAGCAGTTCTTC.

Here the CDR3 DNA reads TGTGCCAGCAGTTTAAGGCAGGCAACCCGGACTAGCGGGGGAGCCTACAATGAGCAGTTCTTC. Encoded protein: CASSLRQATRTSGGAYNEQFF. V gene TRBV28 combines with J gene TRBJ2-1; 13 bases map to TRBD2. In germline, CDR1 is MDHEN, CDR2 SYDVKM. The CDR3 extends over 21 amino acids. Trimming removed 2 bases from V and 2 bases from J; junction bases left unmatched: 15.

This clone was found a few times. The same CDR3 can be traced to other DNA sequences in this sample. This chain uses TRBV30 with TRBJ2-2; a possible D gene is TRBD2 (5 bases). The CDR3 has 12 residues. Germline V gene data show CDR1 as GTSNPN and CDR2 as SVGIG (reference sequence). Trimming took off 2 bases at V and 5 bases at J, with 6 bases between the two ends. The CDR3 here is CAWSRGTGELFF. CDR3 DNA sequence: TGTGCCTGGAGTCGCGGGACCGGGGAGCTGTTTTTT.

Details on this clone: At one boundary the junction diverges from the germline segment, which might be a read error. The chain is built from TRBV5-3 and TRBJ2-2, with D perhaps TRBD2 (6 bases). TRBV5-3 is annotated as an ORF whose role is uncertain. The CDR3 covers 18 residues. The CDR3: CVRSLSRGAGLNTGELFF. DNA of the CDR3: TGTGTCAGAAGCTTGTCAAGAGGGGCGGGGTTGAACACCGGGGAGCTGTTTTTT.

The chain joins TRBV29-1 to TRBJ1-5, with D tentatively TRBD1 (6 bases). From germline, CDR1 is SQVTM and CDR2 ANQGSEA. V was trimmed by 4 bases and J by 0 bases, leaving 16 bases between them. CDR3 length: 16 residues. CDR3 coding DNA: TGCAGCGTTGTTTGGACAGACCAAATTAGCAATCAGCCCCAGCATTTT. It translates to CSVVWTDQISNQPQHF.

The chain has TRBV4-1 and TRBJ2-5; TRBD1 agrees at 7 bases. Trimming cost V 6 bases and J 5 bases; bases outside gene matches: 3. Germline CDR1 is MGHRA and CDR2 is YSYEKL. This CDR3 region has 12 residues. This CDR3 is CASSARGETQYF. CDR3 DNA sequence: TGCGCCAGCAGTGCCAGGGGGGAGACCCAGTACTTC.

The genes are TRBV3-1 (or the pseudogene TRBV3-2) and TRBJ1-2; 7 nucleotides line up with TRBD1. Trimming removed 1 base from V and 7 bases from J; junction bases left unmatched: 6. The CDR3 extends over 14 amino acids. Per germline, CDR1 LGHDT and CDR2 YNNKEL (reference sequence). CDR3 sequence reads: CASSQAGGRSGYTF. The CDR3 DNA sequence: TGTGCCAGCAGCCAAGCAGGGGGGAGGTCTGGCTACACCTTC.

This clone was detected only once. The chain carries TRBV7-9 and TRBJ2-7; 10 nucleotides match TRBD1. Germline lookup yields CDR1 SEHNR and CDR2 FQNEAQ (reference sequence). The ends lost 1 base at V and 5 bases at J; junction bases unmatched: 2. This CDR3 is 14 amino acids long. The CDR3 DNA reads TGTGCCAGCAGCTTAGGACAGGGGGCGAACGAGCAGTACTTC. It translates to CASSLGQGANEQYF.

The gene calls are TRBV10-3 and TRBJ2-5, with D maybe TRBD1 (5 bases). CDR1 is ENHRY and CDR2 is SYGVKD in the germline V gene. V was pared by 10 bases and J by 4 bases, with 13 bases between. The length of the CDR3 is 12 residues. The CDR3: CATAPGAETQYF. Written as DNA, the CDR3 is TGTGCCACTGCCCCTGGGGCAGAGACCCAGTACTTC.

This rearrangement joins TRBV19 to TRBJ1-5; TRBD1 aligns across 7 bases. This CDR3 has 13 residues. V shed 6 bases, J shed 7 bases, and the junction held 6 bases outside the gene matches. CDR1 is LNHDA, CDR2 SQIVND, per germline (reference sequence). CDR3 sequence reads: CASSQTGDQPQHF. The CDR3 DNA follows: TGTGCCAGTAGCCAAACAGGGGACCAGCCCCAGCATTTT.

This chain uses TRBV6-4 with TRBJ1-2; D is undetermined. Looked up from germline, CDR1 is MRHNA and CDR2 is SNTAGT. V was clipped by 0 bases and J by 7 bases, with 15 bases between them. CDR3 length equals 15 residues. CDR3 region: CASSDSVAGVRGYTF. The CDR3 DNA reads TGTGCCAGCAGTGACTCGGTGGCAGGCGTGCGTGGCTACACCTTC.

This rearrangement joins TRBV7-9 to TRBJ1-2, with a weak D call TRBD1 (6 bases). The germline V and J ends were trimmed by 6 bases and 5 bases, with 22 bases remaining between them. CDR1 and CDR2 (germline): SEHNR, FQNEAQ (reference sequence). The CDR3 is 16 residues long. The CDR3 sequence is CASSLRGSGNSYGYTF. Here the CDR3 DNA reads TGTGCCAGCAGTCTTAGGGGGTCCGGGAACTCATATGGCTACACCTTC.

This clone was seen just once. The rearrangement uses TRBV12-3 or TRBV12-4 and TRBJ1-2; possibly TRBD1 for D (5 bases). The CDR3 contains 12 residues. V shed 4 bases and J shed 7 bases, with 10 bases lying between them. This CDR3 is CASSYRGVGYTF. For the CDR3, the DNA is TGTGCCAGCAGTTACCGGGGGGTTGGCTACACCTTC.